This T cell receptor beta chain was recovered during a study of T cell changes during pregnancy in multiple sclerosis. This CDR3 has 15 residues. Germline CDR1 LNHNV, CDR2 YYDKDF (reference sequence). Trimming removed 3 bases at V and 3 bases at J, with 14 bases between. Data came from immunoSEQ multiplex PCR; TCRdb stores just in-frame clones and leaves some out. Of about 42,000 clones in the sample, about 95% were seen once. The sequencing here drew on peripheral blood, taken in the second trimester of pregnancy. The chain carries TRBV15 and TRBJ1-1; maybe TRBD1 (5 bases). This clonotype was obtained from a female donor with multiple sclerosis, enrolled in a pregnancy study. The CDR3 DNA follows: TGTGCCACCAGCAGGGGACTCCTCGGGGACACTGAAGCTTTCTTT. Protein product: CATSRGLLGDTEAFF.